Listed below are T cell receptor beta chains from one sample, sequenced in a study of T cell responses to AZD1222 COVID-19 vaccine. Here immunoSEQ multiplex PCR was the method, and the copy in TCRdb shows in-frame clones only, minus some. This table holds around 100,000 clones, about 92% found once. Sequenced material: peripheral blood, taken on day 0 of AZD1222 vaccination. These receptors were obtained from an adult in good health. Both conserved end residues are part of each CDR3. A D gene is named only where the DNA matches it firmly. Where a row states a size, it is once, few, many or the class of an expanded clone; other rows omit it.

J	D	V	size	CDR3	DNA
TRBJ1-1	.	TRBV5-1	once	CASSFGRGTEAFF	TGCGCCAGCAGCTTCGGTCGGGGCACTGAAGCTTTCTTT
TRBJ1-6	TRBD1	TRBV3-1/TRBV3-2	.	CASSPRQGTSPLHF	TGTGCCAGCAGCCCTCGACAGGGGACATCACCCCTCCACTTT
TRBJ1-1	.	TRBV18	.	CASSPPARENTEAFF	TGTGCCAGCTCACCACCGGCCAGAGAAAACACTGAAGCTTTCTTT
TRBJ1-5	.	TRBV28	.	CASGGTHQAQPQHF	TGTGCCAGCGGGGGGACCCACCAGGCCCAGCCCCAGCATTTT
TRBJ1-2	.	TRBV12-3/TRBV12-4	.	CASSPPGPYGYTF	TGTGCCAGCAGTCCCCCAGGTCCCTATGGCTACACCTTC
TRBJ2-1	.	TRBV11-3	.	CASSLAPGRRLGDEQFF	TGTGCCAGCAGCTTAGCCCCGGGACGGCGACTCGGGGATGAGCAGTTCTTC
TRBJ2-1	.	TRBV7-9	.	CASSFYMDEQFF	TGTGCCAGCAGCTTTTATATGGATGAGCAGTTCTTC
TRBJ1-1	.	TRBV12-3/TRBV12-4	.	CASSLTENTEAFF	TGTGCCAGCAGTTTAACAGAGAACACTGAAGCTTTCTTT
TRBJ1-2	.	TRBV28	.	CASSLFGGYGYTF	TGTGCCAGCAGTTTATTCGGGGGGTATGGCTACACCTTC
TRBJ2-5	TRBD2	TRBV30	.	CAWSPARTSGRGKTQYF	TGTGCCTGGAGTCCCGCCCGTACTAGCGGGAGGGGGAAGACCCAGTACTTC
TRBJ1-1	.	TRBV6-5	.	CASRVNGGREAFF	TGTGCCAGCAGAGTCAACGGGGGGCGGGAGGCTTTCTTT
TRBJ2-1	TRBD1	TRBV15	.	CATSRGDRGGNEQFF	TGTGCCACCAGCAGAGGTGACAGGGGTGGAAATGAGCAGTTCTTC
TRBJ2-7	TRBD1	TRBV7-6	once	CASSWARDSSYEQYF	TGTGCCAGCAGCTGGGCTAGGGACAGCTCCTACGAGCAGTACTTC
TRBJ2-7	TRBD1	TRBV7-8	.	CASSLDWTGTGEQYF	TGTGCCAGCAGCTTAGATTGGACAGGGACGGGCGAGCAGTACTTC
TRBJ1-2	.	TRBV11-3	.	CASSDRIKGYTF	TGTGCCAGCAGCGACAGGATCAAAGGCTACACCTTC
TRBJ2-7	.	TRBV6-5	.	CASSSGPGRKRGQYF	TGTGCCAGCAGTAGCGGACCAGGGAGGAAGAGGGGGCAGTACTTC
TRBJ2-3	TRBD2	TRBV4-1	.	CASSQEGGTSSTDTQYF	TGCGCCAGCAGCCAAGAGGGGGGGACGTCGAGCACAGATACGCAGTATTTT
TRBJ1-6	TRBD1	TRBV18	once	CASSPATGGWNSPLHF	TGTGCCAGCTCACCAGCGACAGGGGGCTGGAATTCACCCCTCCACTTT
TRBJ2-7	TRBD1	TRBV3-1/TRBV3-2	.	CASSQGLGQAIYEQYF	TGTGCCAGCAGCCAAGGGTTGGGACAGGCCATTTACGAGCAGTACTTC
TRBJ1-2	.	TRBV24-1	.	CATSDRQDRGYTF	TGTGCCACCAGTGATCGACAGGATCGTGGCTACACCTTC
TRBJ1-6	.	TRBV5-1	.	CASSLEGVGNSPLHF	TGCGCCAGCAGCTTGGAGGGGGTTGGCAATTCACCCCTCCACTTT
TRBJ2-1	TRBD2	TRBV3-1/TRBV3-2	.	CASSQVTSGYNEQFF	TGTGCCAGCAGCCAAGTGACTAGCGGCTACAATGAGCAGTTCTTC
TRBJ1-6	.	TRBV4-3	few	CASSQERGYYNSPLHF	TGCGCCAGCAGCCAAGAGCGGGGTTACTATAATTCACCCCTCCACTTT
TRBJ1-6	.	TRBV19	.	CASSNRYSYNSPLHF	TGTGCCAGTTCTAACAGATACTCCTATAATTCACCCCTCCACTTT
TRBJ2-7	TRBD2	TRBV19	few	CASSRGLAGGYEQYF	TGTGCCAGTAGTAGAGGTCTAGCGGGGGGCTACGAGCAGTACTTC
TRBJ1-4	TRBD1	TRBV7-2	.	CASSSPGQGGIGKLFF	TGTGCCAGCAGCTCGCCGGGACAGGGGGGGATTGGGAAACTGTTTTTT
TRBJ2-3	.	TRBV4-2	.	CASSYRESTDTQYF	TGTGCCAGCAGCTACAGGGAAAGCACAGATACGCAGTATTTT
TRBJ1-2	.	TRBV5-5	once	CASSLVTDVNYGYTF	TGTGCCAGCAGCTTGGTGACCGACGTTAACTATGGCTACACCTTC